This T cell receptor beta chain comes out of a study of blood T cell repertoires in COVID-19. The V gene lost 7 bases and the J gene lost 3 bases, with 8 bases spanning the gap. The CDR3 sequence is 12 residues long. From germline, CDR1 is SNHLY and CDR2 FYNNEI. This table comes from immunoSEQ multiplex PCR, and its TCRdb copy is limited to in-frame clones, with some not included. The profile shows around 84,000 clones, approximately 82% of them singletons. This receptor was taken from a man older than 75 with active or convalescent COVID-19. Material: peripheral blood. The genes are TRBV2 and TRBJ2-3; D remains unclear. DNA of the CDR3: TGTGCCAGCATGCCCGGTACAGATACGCAGTATTTT. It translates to CASMPGTDTQYF.